This TCR beta chain appears in the sequencing data of a study of blood T cells in healthy people across ages. Ten milliliters of peripheral blood were drawn from each donor. A minimum of 6 micrograms of total RNA was extracted per sample. This clonotype was seen a handful of times. What it binds is unknown. Trimming cost V 0 bases and J 2 bases, with 15 bases left between them. This CDR3 is 17 amino acids long. Germline assignment: CDR1 MDHEN and CDR2 SYDVKM. The study, taken as a whole, reports: There was no known CMV status for donors, so expanded clonotype changes were possibly confounded.

It was with a sample-barcoded 5' primer and a J-beta primer mix that a second PCR of about 6 to 12 cycles was run. Individual samples furnished no less than 3 million CDR3-containing paired-end reads apiece. In TCRdb, the 5' RACE reads were re-called with MiXCR into one record per CDR3 protein. This table has around 1.7 million distinct CDR3 sequences, approximately 30% appearing once. The chain recombines TRBV28 with TRBJ2-3; D gene uncertain. Specimen: blood. The receptor was derived from a young woman in good health. CDR3 DNA sequence: TGTGCCAGCAGTTTATGGTCCCAGCTTAAACCCACAGATACGCAGTATTTT. Amino acids: CASSLWSQLKPTDTQYF.